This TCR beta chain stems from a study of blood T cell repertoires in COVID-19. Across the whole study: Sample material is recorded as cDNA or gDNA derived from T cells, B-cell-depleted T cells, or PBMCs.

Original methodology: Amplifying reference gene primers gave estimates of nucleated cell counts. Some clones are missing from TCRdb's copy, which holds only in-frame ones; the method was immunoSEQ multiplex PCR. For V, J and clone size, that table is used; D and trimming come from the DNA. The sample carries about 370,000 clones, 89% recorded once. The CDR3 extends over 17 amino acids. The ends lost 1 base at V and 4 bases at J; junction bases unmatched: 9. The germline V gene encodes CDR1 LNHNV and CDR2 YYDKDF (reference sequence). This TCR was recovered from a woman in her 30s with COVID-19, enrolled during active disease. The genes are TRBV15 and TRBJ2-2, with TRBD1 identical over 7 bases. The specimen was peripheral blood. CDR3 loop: CATSRADGTAITGELFF. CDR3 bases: TGTGCCACCAGCAGAGCCGACGGGACAGCCATCACCGGGGAGCTGTTTTTT. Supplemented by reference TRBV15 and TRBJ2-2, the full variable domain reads DAMVIQNPRYQVTQFGKPVTLSCSQTLNHNVMYWYQQKSSQAPKLLFHYYDKDFNNEADTPDNFQSRRPNTSFCFLDIRSPGLGDTAMYLCATSRADGTAITGELFFGEGSRLTVL.